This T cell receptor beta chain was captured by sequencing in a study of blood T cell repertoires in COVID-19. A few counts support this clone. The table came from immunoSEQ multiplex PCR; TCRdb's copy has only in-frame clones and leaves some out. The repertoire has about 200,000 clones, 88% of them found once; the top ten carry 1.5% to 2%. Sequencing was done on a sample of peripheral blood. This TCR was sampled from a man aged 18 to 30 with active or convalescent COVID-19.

CDR3 loop: CASSLGTGFSGNTIYF. The DNA for the CDR3 is TGCGCCAGCAGCTTGGGGACAGGTTTCTCTGGAAACACCATATATTTT. V usage is TRBV5-1 and J usage is TRBJ1-3, with 7 bases matching TRBD1. V lost 0 bases to trimming and J lost 0 bases; unmatched junction nucleotides: 3. The CDR3 is 16 amino acids. CDR1 and CDR2 (germline): SGHRS, YFSETQ.